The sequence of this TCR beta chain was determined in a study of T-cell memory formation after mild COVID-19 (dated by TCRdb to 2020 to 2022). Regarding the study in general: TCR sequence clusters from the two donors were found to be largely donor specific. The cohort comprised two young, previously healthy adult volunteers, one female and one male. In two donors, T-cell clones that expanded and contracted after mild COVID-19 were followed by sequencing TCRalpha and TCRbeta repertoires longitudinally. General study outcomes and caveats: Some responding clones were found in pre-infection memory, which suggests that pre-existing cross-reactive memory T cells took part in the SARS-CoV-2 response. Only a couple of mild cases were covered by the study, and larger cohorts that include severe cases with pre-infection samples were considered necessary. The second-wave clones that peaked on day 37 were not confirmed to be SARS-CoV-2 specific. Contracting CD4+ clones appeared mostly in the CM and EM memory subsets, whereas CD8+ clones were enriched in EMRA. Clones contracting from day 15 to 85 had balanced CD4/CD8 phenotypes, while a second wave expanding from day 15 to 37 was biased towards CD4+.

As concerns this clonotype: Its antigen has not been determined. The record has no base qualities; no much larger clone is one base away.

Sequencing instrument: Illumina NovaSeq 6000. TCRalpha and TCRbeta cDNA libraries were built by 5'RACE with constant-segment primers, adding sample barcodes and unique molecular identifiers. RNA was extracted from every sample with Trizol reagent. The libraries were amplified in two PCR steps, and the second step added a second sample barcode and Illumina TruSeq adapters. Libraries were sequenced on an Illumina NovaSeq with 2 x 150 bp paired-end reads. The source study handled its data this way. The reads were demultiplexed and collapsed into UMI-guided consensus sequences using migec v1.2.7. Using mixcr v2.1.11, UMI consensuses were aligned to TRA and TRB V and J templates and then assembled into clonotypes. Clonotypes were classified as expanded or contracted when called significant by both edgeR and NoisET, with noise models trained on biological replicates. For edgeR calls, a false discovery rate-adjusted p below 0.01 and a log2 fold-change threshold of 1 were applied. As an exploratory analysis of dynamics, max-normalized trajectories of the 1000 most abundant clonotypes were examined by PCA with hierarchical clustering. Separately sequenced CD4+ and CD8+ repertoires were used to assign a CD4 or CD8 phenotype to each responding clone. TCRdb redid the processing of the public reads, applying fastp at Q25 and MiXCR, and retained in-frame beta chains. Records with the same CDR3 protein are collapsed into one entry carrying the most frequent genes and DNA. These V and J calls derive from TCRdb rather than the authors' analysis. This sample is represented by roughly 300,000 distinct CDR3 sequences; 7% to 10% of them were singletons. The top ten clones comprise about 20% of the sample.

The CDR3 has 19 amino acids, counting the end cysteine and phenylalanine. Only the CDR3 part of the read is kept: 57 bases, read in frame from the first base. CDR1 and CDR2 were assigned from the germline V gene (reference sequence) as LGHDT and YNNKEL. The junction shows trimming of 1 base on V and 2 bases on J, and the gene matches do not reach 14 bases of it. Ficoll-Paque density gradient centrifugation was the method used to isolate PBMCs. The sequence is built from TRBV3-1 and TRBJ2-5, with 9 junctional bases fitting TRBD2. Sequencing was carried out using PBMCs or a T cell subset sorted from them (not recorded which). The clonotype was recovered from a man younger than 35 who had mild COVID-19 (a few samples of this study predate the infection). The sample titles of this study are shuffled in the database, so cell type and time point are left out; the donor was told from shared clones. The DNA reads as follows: TGTGCCAGCAGCCAAGTGTTCAGAGGGCCGACTAGCGGACAAGAGACCCAGTACTTC. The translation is CASSQVFRGPTSGQETQYF.